This paragraph covers one T cell receptor (beta chain) sequence. Its antigen is still unknown. Unmatched junction bases numbered 9, after V lost 2 bases and J lost 7 bases. CDR1 is SGHRS, CDR2 YFSETQ, per germline. The CDR3 consists of 15 residues. From the 5' RACE reads, TCRdb called clonotypes with MiXCR, one entry per CDR3 protein. The sample lists 460,000 or so distinct CDR3 sequences; approximately 15% were seen once. The data stem from a study of identical twins. Findings and caveats of the study: In monozygotic twins, models underestimated the sharing of out-of-frame TCR alpha.

This same sample was also taken into another study, of yellow fever vaccine responses in identical twins.

The sample taken for sequencing was CD4+ T cells sorted from blood. V and J are TRBV5-1 and TRBJ2-7; 10 nucleotides agree with TRBD1. The sequence derives from a woman aged 18 to 35 in good health. The CDR3 reads CASSFGTGVFSEQYF. The CDR3 DNA is TGCGCCAGCAGCTTCGGGACAGGGGTTTTTTCTGAGCAGTACTTC.